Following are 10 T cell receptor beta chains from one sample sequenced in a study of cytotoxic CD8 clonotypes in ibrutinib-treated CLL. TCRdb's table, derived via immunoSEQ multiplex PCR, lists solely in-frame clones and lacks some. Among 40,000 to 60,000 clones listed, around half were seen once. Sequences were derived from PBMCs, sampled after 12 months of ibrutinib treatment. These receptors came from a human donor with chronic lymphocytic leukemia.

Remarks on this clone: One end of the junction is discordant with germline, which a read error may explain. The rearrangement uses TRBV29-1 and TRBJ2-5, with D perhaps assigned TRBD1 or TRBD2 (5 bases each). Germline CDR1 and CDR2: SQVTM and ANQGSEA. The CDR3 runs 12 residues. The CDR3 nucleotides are TGTACCGCCGGGACCCATAGCGAGACCCAGTACTTC. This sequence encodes CTAGTHSETQYF.

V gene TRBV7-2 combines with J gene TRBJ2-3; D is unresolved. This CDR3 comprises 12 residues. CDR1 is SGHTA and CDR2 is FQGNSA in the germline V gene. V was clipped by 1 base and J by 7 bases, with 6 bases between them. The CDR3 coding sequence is TGTGCCAGCAGCTTAGGGGGATATACGCAGTATTTT. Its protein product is CASSLGGYTQYF. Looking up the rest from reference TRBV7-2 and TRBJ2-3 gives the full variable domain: GAGVSQSPSNKVTEKGKDVELRCDPISGHTALYWYRQSLGQGLEFLIYFQGNSAPDKSGLPSDRFSAERTGGSVSTLTIQRTQQEDSAVYLCASSLGGYTQYFGPGTRLTVL.

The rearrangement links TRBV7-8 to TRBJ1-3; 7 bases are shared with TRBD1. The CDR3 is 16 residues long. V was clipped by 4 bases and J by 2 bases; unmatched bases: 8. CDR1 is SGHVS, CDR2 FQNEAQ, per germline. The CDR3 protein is CASSSTGSRTGNTIYF. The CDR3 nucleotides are TGTGCCAGCAGCTCGACAGGGAGCAGGACTGGAAACACCATATATTTT.

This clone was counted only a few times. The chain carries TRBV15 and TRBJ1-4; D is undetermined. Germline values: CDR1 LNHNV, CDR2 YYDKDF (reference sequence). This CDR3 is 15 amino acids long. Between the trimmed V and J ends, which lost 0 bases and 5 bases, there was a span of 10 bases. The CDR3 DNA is TGTGCCACCAGCAGAGAGGATAACCCAAATGAAAAACTGTTTTTT. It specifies CATSREDNPNEKLFF.

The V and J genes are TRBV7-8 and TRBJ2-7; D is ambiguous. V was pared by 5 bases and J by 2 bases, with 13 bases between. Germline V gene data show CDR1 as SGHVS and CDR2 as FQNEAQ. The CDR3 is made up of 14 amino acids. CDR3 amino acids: CASSATRGAYEQYF. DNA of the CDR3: TGTGCCAGCAGCGCCACAAGAGGAGCCTACGAGCAGTACTTC.

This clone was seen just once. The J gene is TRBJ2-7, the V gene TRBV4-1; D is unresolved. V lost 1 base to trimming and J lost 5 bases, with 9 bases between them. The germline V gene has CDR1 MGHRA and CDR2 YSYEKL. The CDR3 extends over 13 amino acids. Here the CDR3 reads CASSQGIKNEQYF. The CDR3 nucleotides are TGCGCCAGCAGCCAAGGAATTAAGAACGAGCAGTACTTC.

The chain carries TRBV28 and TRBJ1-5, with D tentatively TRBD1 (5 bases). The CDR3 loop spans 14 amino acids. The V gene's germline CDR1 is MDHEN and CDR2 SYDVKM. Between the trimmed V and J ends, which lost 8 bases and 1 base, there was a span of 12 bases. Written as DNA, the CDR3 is TGTGCCAGCGACGGGACGTCGAGCAATCAGCCCCAGCATTTT. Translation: CASDGTSSNQPQHF.

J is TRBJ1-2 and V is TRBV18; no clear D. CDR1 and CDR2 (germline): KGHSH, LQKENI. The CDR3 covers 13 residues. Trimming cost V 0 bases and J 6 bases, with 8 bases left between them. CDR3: CASSPPRENGYTF. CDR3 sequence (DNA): TGTGCCAGCTCACCACCGAGGGAAAATGGCTACACCTTC.

CDR3 nucleotides: TGTGCCAGCAGGGCGGACAGGGCGAACACCGGGGAGCTGTTTTTT. Translated, it gives CASRADRANTGELFF. V and J are TRBV2 and TRBJ2-2, with 8 bases lining up with TRBD1. This CDR3 is 15 amino acids long. Germline V gene data show CDR1 as SNHLY and CDR2 as FYNNEI. After removal of 6 bases from V and 0 bases from J, the junction contained 3 bases not matched to a gene.

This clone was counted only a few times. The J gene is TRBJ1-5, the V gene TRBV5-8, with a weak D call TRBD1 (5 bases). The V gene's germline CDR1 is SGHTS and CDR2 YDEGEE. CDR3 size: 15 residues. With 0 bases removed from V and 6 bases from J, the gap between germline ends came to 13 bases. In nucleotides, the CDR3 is TGTGCCAGCAGCTTGGAGGGGCGAGAAAGTCAGCCCCAGCATTTT. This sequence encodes CASSLEGRESQPQHF.